The 22 T cell receptor beta chains listed next were all sequenced from one sample in a study of blood T cell repertoires in COVID-19. Sequencing used immunoSEQ multiplex PCR; TCRdb keeps in-frame clones, though not all of them. The sample lists hundreds of thousands of clones, around 84% occurring once. The sequenced sample consisted of PBMCs or T cells enriched from blood (not recorded which). These receptors came from a woman aged 50 to 60 who had recovered from COVID-19.

J is TRBJ2-5 and V is TRBV25-1; 8 nucleotides agree with TRBD2. This CDR3 comprises 15 residues. Trimming at V came to 0 bases and at J to 4 bases, leaving 4 bases not matched to a gene. Germline-derived CDR1 and CDR2 are MGHDK and SYGVNS. The CDR3 sequence: CASSEYLAGGETQYF. The CDR3 nucleotides are TGTGCCAGCAGTGAATATTTGGCGGGAGGAGAGACCCAGTACTTC.

V gene TRBV28 combines with J gene TRBJ1-1, with D tentatively TRBD1 (5 bases). The CDR3 is 14 amino acids. The germline gives CDR1 MDHEN, CDR2 SYDVKM. V lost 5 bases, J lost 11 bases, and 21 bases lay in between. The CDR3 region is CASSLTRQTPYAFF. The CDR3 nucleotides are TGTGCCAGCAGTCTTACTCGACAGACACCTTACGCTTTCTTT.

This sequence joins TRBV5-1 and TRBJ1-4; possible D gene TRBD1, 5 bases. CDR1 is SGHRS, CDR2 YFSETQ, per germline. V shed 2 bases and J shed 8 bases, with 22 bases lying between them. The CDR3 covers 17 residues. The CDR3, as DNA: TGCGCCAGCAGCTTATTGGGGACCACGGGAGGGATAGAAAAACTGTTTTTT. This gives the protein CASSLLGTTGGIEKLFF.

About this clone itself: The junction departs from germline at one end; a sequencing error may be responsible. The chain carries TRBV3-1 (or the pseudogene TRBV3-2) and TRBJ2-5; 10 bases agree with TRBD2. This CDR3 contains 12 residues. Looked up from germline, CDR1 is LGHDT and CDR2 is YNNKEL (reference sequence). CDR3 sequence: CATSGREETQYF. The CDR3 region has the DNA TGTGCCACCAGCGGGAGGGAGGAGACCCAGTACTTC.

The chain recombines TRBV7-3 with TRBJ2-3; no clear D gene. Trimming left V 1 base short and J 6 bases short, with 8 bases between. CDR3 size: 13 residues. Per the germline V gene, CDR1 is SGHTA and CDR2 is FQGTGA. The CDR3 is CASSLNGPDTQYF. The CDR3 nucleotides are TGTGCCAGCAGCTTAAATGGGCCCGATACGCAGTATTTT.

The chain joins TRBV28 to TRBJ1-2; a weak D match, TRBD1 (5 bases). The CDR3 totals 15 residues. Trimming left V 6 bases short and J 8 bases short, with 22 bases between. Germline CDR1 MDHEN, CDR2 SYDVKM. DNA for the CDR3: TGTGCCAGCAGATCCCCCCGACAGTCTATTGGAGGCTACACCTTC. Translating gives CASRSPRQSIGGYTF.

V is TRBV19 and J is TRBJ2-2, with a weak D call TRBD1 (5 bases). The V gene lost 7 bases and the J gene lost 0 bases, with 9 bases spanning the gap. Germline CDR1 is LNHDA and CDR2 is SQIVND (reference sequence). This CDR3 comprises 14 residues. In nucleotides, the CDR3 is TGTGCCAGTAACGGACAAGCGAACACCGGGGAGCTGTTTTTT. This encodes CASNGQANTGELFF.

This chain joins TRBV27 and TRBJ2-1, with D possibly being TRBD1 (5 bases). Germline CDR1 and CDR2: MNHEY and SMNVEV (reference sequence). Trimming pared 6 bases from V and 8 bases from J, leaving 20 bases between. The CDR3 totals 15 residues. The CDR3 sequence: CASSLKGLGWDEQFF. The CDR3 DNA sequence: TGTGCCAGCAGCCTAAAGGGGCTAGGCTGGGATGAGCAGTTCTTC.

The chain is built from TRBV5-5 and TRBJ2-3, with TRBD2 as a possible D gene (5 bases). The V and J ends lost 0 bases and 4 bases respectively, with 12 bases between them. Germline assignment: CDR1 SGHKS and CDR2 YYEKEE (reference sequence). CDR3 length equals 15 residues. CDR3 in amino acids: CASSLGLAVSDTQYF. As DNA, the CDR3 is TGTGCCAGCAGCTTGGGTCTAGCAGTATCAGATACGCAGTATTTT.

V usage is TRBV11-2 and J usage is TRBJ1-1, with 7 bases lining up with TRBD1. With 3 bases clipped from V and 7 bases from J, the junction kept 8 bases outside the gene matches. The CDR3 contains 14 residues. Per germline, CDR1 SGHAT and CDR2 FQNNGV. As DNA, the CDR3 is TGTGCCAGCAGCTTCGTCCAGGGGGAATTTGAAGCTTTCTTT. It codes for CASSFVQGEFEAFF.

The chain links TRBV9 to TRBJ1-2, with no clear D. Germline V gene data show CDR1 as SGDLS and CDR2 as YYNGEE. V was cut by 0 bases and J by 7 bases, with 16 bases left in between. This CDR3 comprises 15 residues. The CDR3 region is CASSVDEGMATGYTF. Here the CDR3 DNA reads TGTGCCAGCAGCGTAGATGAGGGTATGGCGACTGGCTACACCTTC.

The gene calls are TRBV29-1 and TRBJ2-1; no firm D call. The CDR3 runs to 12 residues. Per the germline V gene, CDR1 is SQVTM and CDR2 is ANQGSEA. V gave up 5 bases and J gave up 3 bases, with 8 bases separating them. The CDR3 DNA reads as TGCAGCGTTATGCGCGGCTACAATGAGCAGTTCTTC. Residues: CSVMRGYNEQFF.

This rearrangement joins TRBV7-2 to TRBJ2-1; 7 bases are shared with TRBD2. The CDR3 covers 14 residues. Germline CDR1 reads SGHTA; CDR2 reads FQGNSA. J gave up 8 bases and V 2 bases, and 6 bases lay outside the gene matches. The CDR3 reads CASSLTLTSYEQFF. The CDR3 nucleotides read TGTGCCAGCAGCTTAACCTTGACTAGCTATGAGCAGTTCTTC.

This sequence joins TRBV18 and TRBJ1-2, with no clear D. V was shortened by 2 bases and J by 6 bases, with 10 bases between the two germline ends. There are 13 residues in the CDR3. The germline V gene has CDR1 KGHSH and CDR2 LQKENI. The CDR3 bases are TGTGCCAGCTCACCAGGGCCCCTCGATGGCTACACCTTC. It translates to CASSPGPLDGYTF.

The chain has TRBV19 and TRBJ2-5; D is unresolved. Germline CDR1 and CDR2: LNHDA and SQIVND (reference sequence). The CDR3 has 13 amino acids. Trimming pared 7 bases from V and 5 bases from J, leaving 14 bases between. The CDR3 spells CASKHNQAETQYF. CDR3 DNA sequence: TGTGCCAGTAAGCATAACCAGGCGGAGACCCAGTACTTC. Using reference TRBV19 and TRBJ2-5 for the parts outside the CDR3, the full variable domain is DGGITQSPKYLFRKEGQNVTLSCEQNLNHDAMYWYRQDPGQGLRLIYYSQIVNDFQKGDIAEGYSVSREKKESFPLTVTSAQKNPTAFYLCASKHNQAETQYFGPGTRLLVL.

The chain carries TRBV6-5 and TRBJ1-1; D possibly corresponds to TRBD1 (6 bases). Per germline, CDR1 MNHEY and CDR2 SVGAGI. V lost 7 bases to trimming and J lost 7 bases, with 13 bases between them. CDR3 length: 12 residues. CDR3 DNA: TGTGCCAGCACCGACAGGATAAATGAAGCTTTCTTT. This encodes CASTDRINEAFF.

V and J are TRBV5-4 and TRBJ1-1, with TRBD1 identical over 10 bases. J lost 8 bases, V lost 4 bases, and 8 bases had no gene match. The CDR3 contains 14 residues. Germline CDR1 and CDR2: SGHNT and YYREEE (reference sequence). CDR3 bases: TGTGCCAGCAGCGATGGGGGACAGGGGATAGAAGCTTTCTTT. As protein: CASSDGGQGIEAFF.

This chain connects TRBV2 to TRBJ1-3; D is unclear. Between the trimmed V and J ends, which lost 8 bases and 1 base, there was a span of 6 bases. Germline V gene lookup returns CDR1 SNHLY and CDR2 FYNNEI. The CDR3 loop spans 12 amino acids. In DNA form, the CDR3 reads TGTGCCAGCGGCCTGTCTGGAAACACCATATATTTT. Its translation: CASGLSGNTIYF. Filled out from reference TRBV2 and TRBJ1-3, the complete variable domain reads EPEVTQTPSHQVTQMGQEVILRCVPISNHLYFYWYRQILGQKVEFLVSFYNNEISEKSEIFDDQFSVERPDGSNFTLKIRSTKLEDSAMYFCASGLSGNTIYFGEGSWLTVV.

This clone was counted once. V and J are TRBV5-5 and TRBJ1-4; 8 positions agree with TRBD1. V was pared by 4 bases and J by 7 bases, with 15 bases of the junction left unmatched. This CDR3 is 17 amino acids long. CDR1 is SGHKS, CDR2 YYEKEE, per germline (reference sequence). As DNA, the CDR3 is TGTGCCAGCAGCCGCACGACAGGGGCCCTCGGGGGTGAAAAACTGTTTTTT. Its protein is CASSRTTGALGGEKLFF.

This chain connects TRBV27 to TRBJ2-7; no clear D. Germline loops: CDR1 MNHEY, CDR2 SMNVEV (reference sequence). The CDR3 covers 11 residues. V lost 4 bases and J lost 3, with 4 bases in between. CDR3 protein: CASSSFYEQYF. DNA of the CDR3: TGTGCCAGCAGTTCCTTCTACGAGCAGTACTTC.

The V gene is TRBV18, the J gene TRBJ1-6; 7 nucleotides agree with TRBD1. CDR1 KGHSH and CDR2 LQKENI come from the germline V gene. The V and J ends lost 6 bases and 13 bases, in that order; junction bases with no gene match: 9. This CDR3 spans 13 amino acids. The CDR3 DNA follows: TGTGCCAGCTCCCTCGAACAGGGGTTCCCCCTCCACTTT. As protein: CASSLEQGFPLHF.

As for this clone: This sample includes further DNA sequences coding for the same CDR3. The J gene is TRBJ2-7, the V gene TRBV18; 8 bases are shared with TRBD2. The CDR3 is 15 amino acids. CDR1 is KGHSH, CDR2 LQKENI, per germline. The J segment lost 2 bases and the V segment lost 3 bases, leaving 6 bases of the junction unmatched. The CDR3 coding sequence is TGTGCCAGCTCACCGGGTCTAGCGGGTCCCTACGAGCAGTACTTC. Translated, it gives CASSPGLAGPYEQYF. Filled out from reference TRBV18 and TRBJ2-7, the complete variable domain reads NAGVMQNPRHLVRRRGQEARLRCSPMKGHSHVYWYRQLPEEGLKFMVYLQKENIIDESGMPKERFSAEFPKEGPSILRIQQVVRGDSAAYFCASSPGLAGPYEQYFGPGTRLTVT.